These 27 T cell receptor beta chains originate from one sample sequenced in a study of T cell changes during pregnancy in multiple sclerosis. The protocol was immunoSEQ multiplex PCR, while the TCRdb copy is restricted to in-frame clones and leaves out a portion. The data show tens of thousands of clones, just under 95% seen once. Sequencing was performed on peripheral blood, taken in the second trimester of pregnancy. Receptors were obtained from a female donor with multiple sclerosis, enrolled in a pregnancy study.

The chain uses TRBV14 and TRBJ1-2; TRBD1 agrees at 7 bases. CDR1 SGHDN and CDR2 FVKESK come from the germline V gene. With 1 base clipped from V and 13 bases from J, the junction kept 6 bases outside the gene matches. The CDR3 covers 12 residues. The CDR3: CASSQGPQGGTF. Written as DNA, the CDR3 is TGTGCCAGCAGCCAAGGCCCGCAGGGGGGCACCTTC.

This chain joins TRBV7-2 and TRBJ1-1; possible D gene TRBD1, 6 bases. V was pared by 0 bases and J by 3 bases, with 20 bases between. The germline V gene has CDR1 SGHTA and CDR2 FQGNSA. The CDR3 covers 18 residues. DNA for the CDR3: TGTGCCAGCAGCTTAGCGCAGGGGCTGATTTCTTGGGACACTGAAGCTTTCTTT. It yields the protein CASSLAQGLISWDTEAFF.

The J gene is TRBJ2-7, the V gene TRBV28, with TRBD2 as a possible D gene (5 bases). The germline V gene encodes CDR1 MDHEN and CDR2 SYDVKM. Trimming shortened V by 5 bases and J by 0 bases, and 17 bases separated the two germline ends. The CDR3 has 16 residues. This chain's CDR3 is CASSKWTAGHSYEQYF. The DNA for the CDR3 is TGTGCCAGCAGTAAGTGGACTGCGGGTCACTCCTACGAGCAGTACTTC.

The V call is TRBV9, the J call TRBJ2-1; maybe TRBD2 (6 bases). From germline, CDR1 is SGDLS and CDR2 YYNGEE. V lost 0 bases to trimming and J lost 2 bases, with 15 bases between them. The CDR3 runs 17 residues. The CDR3 DNA reads TGTGCCAGCAGCGTAGATGGAGGGGCGGCACCCTACAATGAGCAGTTCTTC. Its protein product is CASSVDGGAAPYNEQFF.

The J gene is TRBJ2-3, the V gene TRBV6-5, with D perhaps matching TRBD2 (5 bases). Germline V CDR1 and CDR2: MNHEY, SVGAGI. The CDR3 extends over 15 amino acids. V was shortened by 0 bases and J by 7 bases, with 14 bases between the two germline ends. CDR3 nucleotide sequence: TGTGCCAGCAGTTACTCGTGGAGGTTTGCCCATACGCAGTATTTT. Translated: CASSYSWRFAHTQYF.

The gene calls are TRBV6-1 and TRBJ1-5, with 7 nucleotides matching TRBD1. Trimming took 4 bases from V and 1 from J; bases not matched to a gene: 1. Germline V gene lookup returns CDR1 MNHNS and CDR2 SASEGT. The CDR3 is made up of 14 amino acids. The CDR3 DNA is TGTGCCAGCAGTGTACAGGGGAGCAATCAGCCCCAGCATTTT. Protein sequence: CASSVQGSNQPQHF.

V is TRBV5-1 and J is TRBJ1-4, with no clear D. This CDR3 spans 14 amino acids. From germline, CDR1 is SGHRS and CDR2 YFSETQ. V shed 0 bases and J shed 3 bases, with 6 bases lying between them. CDR3 nucleotide sequence: TGCGCCAGCAGCTTGGAGCGGGCTAATGAAAAACTGTTTTTT. Protein sequence: CASSLERANEKLFF.

This clone has a single count. This chain connects TRBV18 to TRBJ1-3; D call uncertain. Germline V gene lookup returns CDR1 KGHSH and CDR2 LQKENI. The CDR3 contains 17 residues. Trimming took off 3 bases at V and 2 bases at J, with 17 bases between the two ends. The CDR3 DNA sequence: TGTGCCAGCTCACCCGTTCAGAAAATTTCCCCTGGAAACACCATATATTTT. Translating gives CASSPVQKISPGNTIYF.

V usage is TRBV20-1 and J usage is TRBJ1-1, with unresolved D. Trimming removed 5 bases from V and 7 bases from J, with 11 bases in between. In germline, CDR1 is DFQATT, CDR2 SNEGSKA (reference sequence). The CDR3 spans 11 residues. The CDR3 coding sequence is TGCAGTGCTCCCTGGAGGTTTGAAGCTTTCTTT. This translates into CSAPWRFEAFF.

V usage is TRBV19 and J usage is TRBJ1-6; 9 bases are shared with TRBD1. The ends lost 4 bases at V and 10 bases at J; junction bases unmatched: 5. Germline-derived CDR1 and CDR2 are LNHDA and SQIVND (reference sequence). This CDR3 region has 14 residues. The CDR3 sequence is CASSKDRGGSPLHF. For the CDR3, the DNA is TGTGCCAGTAGTAAGGACAGGGGAGGGTCACCCCTCCACTTT.

The chain is built from TRBV4-2 and TRBJ2-1, with 7 positions matching TRBD2. The V segment lost 0 bases and the J segment 4 bases; nucleotides outside the gene matches: 3. The germline V gene encodes CDR1 LGHNA and CDR2 YNFKEQ. The CDR3 totals 15 residues. Here the CDR3 reads CASSQDLAVYNEQFF. CDR3 sequence (DNA): TGTGCCAGCAGCCAAGATCTAGCGGTATACAATGAGCAGTTCTTC.

The chain joins TRBV28 to TRBJ1-1, with TRBD1 matching 9 bases. The length of the CDR3 is 12 residues. After removal of 7 bases from V and 11 bases from J, the junction contained 8 bases not matched to a gene. Germline V gene sequence: CDR1 MDHEN, CDR2 SYDVKM. This chain's CDR3 is CASISGTGLAFF. The DNA of the CDR3 is TGTGCCAGCATATCCGGGACAGGGTTGGCTTTCTTT.

This chain uses TRBV9 with TRBJ1-2; D unclear. The CDR3 covers 13 residues. V lost 5 bases and J 3 bases, leaving 11 bases between the germline ends. Germline V gene lookup returns CDR1 SGDLS and CDR2 YYNGEE. The CDR3 region is CASSQDTYYGYTF. Here the CDR3 DNA reads TGTGCCAGCAGTCAAGACACATACTATGGCTACACCTTC.

The chain has TRBV6-1 and TRBJ2-3; no clear D gene. The CDR3 consists of 15 residues. Trimming pared 2 bases from V and 0 bases from J, leaving 9 bases between. The V gene's germline CDR1 is MNHNS and CDR2 SASEGT. The CDR3 DNA is TGTGCCAGCAGTGAAACTATTTCTAGCACAGATACGCAGTATTTT. Translated: CASSETISSTDTQYF.

The J gene is TRBJ1-5, the V gene TRBV6-1; 7 bases map to TRBD1. The CDR3 has 14 amino acids. The J segment lost 0 bases and the V segment lost 8 bases, leaving 4 bases of the junction unmatched. CDR1 and CDR2 (germline): MNHNS, SASEGT. The CDR3 nucleotides read TGTGCCAGCGGACAGGAAAATAGCAATCAGCCCCAGCATTTT. Its protein product is CASGQENSNQPQHF.

The chain couples TRBV5-1 to TRBJ1-1, with a tentative D call TRBD1 (5 bases). Germline V gene data show CDR1 as SGHRS and CDR2 as YFSETQ. The CDR3 consists of 16 residues. Trimming stripped 3 bases from V and 0 bases from J, with 15 bases between. The CDR3 region is CASSSRGQAMNTEAFF. CDR3 bases: TGCGCCAGCAGCTCAAGGGGTCAGGCCATGAACACTGAAGCTTTCTTT.

The chain uses TRBV9 and TRBJ2-7, with 13 bases identical to TRBD2. The CDR3 spans 15 residues. After removal of 4 bases from V and 1 base from J, the junction contained 2 bases not matched to a gene. CDR1 and CDR2 from the germline V gene are SGDLS and YYNGEE. DNA for the CDR3: TGTGCCAGCAGCAAGGGACTAGCGGGATCCTACGAGCAGTACTTC. It is translated as CASSKGLAGSYEQYF.

In DNA form, the CDR3 reads TGCAGCGTTGTCGCAGATGTGTTCGGAAACACCATATATTTT. Protein sequence: CSVVADVFGNTIYF. This sequence joins TRBV29-1 and TRBJ1-3, with no clear D. V was clipped by 4 bases and J by 4 bases, with 14 bases between them. CDR1 is SQVTM and CDR2 is ANQGSEA in the germline V gene. This CDR3 region has 14 residues.

The chain couples TRBV27 to TRBJ2-7; 9 bases fit TRBD2. The CDR3 contains 16 residues. The V gene end was trimmed by 5 bases and the J gene end by 2 bases; junction bases not matched to a gene: 10. The germline V gene encodes CDR1 MNHEY and CDR2 SMNVEV (reference sequence). CDR3 DNA sequence: TGTGCCAGCAGTCACCGGGTAGCGGGGGCCGCCTACGAGCAGTACTTC. Amino acid sequence: CASSHRVAGAAYEQYF.

Here the CDR3 DNA reads TGTGCCAGCACTCCACGGGTGGGACAGGGAAATGGCTACACCTTC. Translation gives CASTPRVGQGNGYTF. J is TRBJ1-2 and V is TRBV6-1, with 9 bases fitting TRBD1. V shed 7 bases and J 6 bases; nucleotides not matched to a gene: 12. CDR1 is MNHNS and CDR2 is SASEGT in the germline V gene. The CDR3 length is 15 residues.

V gene TRBV28 combines with J gene TRBJ1-4, with D possibly TRBD1 on 5 matching bases. Germline V gene sequence: CDR1 MDHEN, CDR2 SYDVKM. Trimming removed 3 bases at V and 8 bases at J, with 19 bases between. CDR3 length equals 16 residues. CDR3 DNA: TGTGCCAGCAGTTTGGTTCCAGGGTTTGCGTCGGAAAAACTGTTTTTT. This translates into CASSLVPGFASEKLFF.

The chain links TRBV5-5 to TRBJ1-3; no reliable D call. CDR1 and CDR2 from the germline V gene are SGHKS and YYEKEE (reference sequence). This CDR3 is built from 15 residues. V was trimmed by 2 bases and J by 0 bases, leaving 9 bases between them. This chain's CDR3 is CASSFLQASGNTIYF. The CDR3 region has the DNA TGTGCCAGCAGCTTTTTGCAAGCCTCTGGAAACACCATATATTTT.

The chain uses TRBV5-6 and TRBJ1-1; D perhaps matches TRBD1 (5 bases). The V gene's germline CDR1 is SGHDT and CDR2 YYEEEE. V dropped 3 bases and J dropped 7 bases, with 10 bases sitting between them. This CDR3 has 12 amino acids. For the CDR3, the DNA is TGTGCCAGCAGCTGGAGACAGTTTGAAGCTTTCTTT. This encodes CASSWRQFEAFF.

This chain joins TRBV28 and TRBJ1-1, with 12 positions matching TRBD1. J gave up 5 bases and V 6 bases, and 7 bases lay outside the gene matches. The CDR3 contains 15 residues. Germline CDR1 is MDHEN and CDR2 is SYDVKM. This CDR3 reads CASRPRDRGLTEAFF. The CDR3, as DNA: TGTGCCAGCAGGCCACGGGACAGGGGGCTAACTGAAGCTTTCTTT.

This sequence joins TRBV6-5 and TRBJ2-2, with TRBD2 as a possible D gene (6 bases). Trimming shortened V by 6 bases and J by 3 bases, and 11 bases separated the two germline ends. CDR1 is MNHEY, CDR2 SVGAGI, per germline. The CDR3 has 14 residues. CDR3 region: CASRPTSYTGELFF. DNA of the CDR3: TGTGCCAGCAGACCCACTAGCTACACCGGGGAGCTGTTTTTT.

This clone was seen only a few times. The chain uses TRBV10-3 and TRBJ1-2, with 8 bases matching TRBD1. Trimming at V came to 3 bases and at J to 8 bases, leaving 11 bases not matched to a gene. This CDR3 has 15 residues. CDR1 ENHRY and CDR2 SYGVKD come from the germline V gene. DNA for the CDR3: TGTGCCATCAGTGATAGTGGACAGGGATTCGGGGGCTACACCTTC. Protein sequence: CAISDSGQGFGGYTF.

The chain has TRBV6-1 and TRBJ1-2; possibly TRBD1 for D (5 bases). The germline V gene encodes CDR1 MNHNS and CDR2 SASEGT. V was shortened by 6 bases and J by 7 bases, with 15 bases between the two germline ends. The CDR3 covers 13 residues. CDR3 in DNA: TGTGCCAGCAGCCAGGGAGGGACCGCTGGCTACACCTTC. This gives the protein CASSQGGTAGYTF.